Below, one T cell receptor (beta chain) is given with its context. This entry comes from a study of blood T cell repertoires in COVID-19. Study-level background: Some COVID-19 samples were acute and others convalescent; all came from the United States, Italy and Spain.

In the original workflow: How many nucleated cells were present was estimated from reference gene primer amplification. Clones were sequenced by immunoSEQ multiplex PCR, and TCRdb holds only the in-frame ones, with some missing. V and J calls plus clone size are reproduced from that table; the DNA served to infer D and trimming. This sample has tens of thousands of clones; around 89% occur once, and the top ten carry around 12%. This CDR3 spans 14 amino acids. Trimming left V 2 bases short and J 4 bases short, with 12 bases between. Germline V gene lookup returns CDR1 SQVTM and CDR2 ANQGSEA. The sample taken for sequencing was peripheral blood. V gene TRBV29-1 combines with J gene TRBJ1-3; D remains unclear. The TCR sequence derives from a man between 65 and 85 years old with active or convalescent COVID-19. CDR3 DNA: TGCAGCGTTGAAACCCCTGGCAGGGGAAACACCATATATTTT. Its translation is CSVETPGRGNTIYF.